The 8 T cell receptor beta chains listed next were all sequenced from one sample in a study of shared clonotypes between healthy human individuals. This table comes from immunoSEQ multiplex PCR, and its TCRdb copy is limited to in-frame clones, with some not included. The table shows approximately 82,000 clones, with 50% to 70% occurring only once. The sample consisted of memory CD8+ T cells sorted from blood. Subset meaning: CD45RO+ cells pooled with CCR7-negative TemRA cells. The receptors originated from a man aged 30-40 years in good health.

This clone was detected only once. V and J are TRBV10-2 and TRBJ1-5, with 7 bases matching TRBD1. CDR3 length equals 15 residues. Germline values: CDR1 WSHSY, CDR2 SAAADI. V shed 4 bases and J 1 base; nucleotides not matched to a gene: 4. The CDR3 DNA reads TGCGCCAGCAGTGCGGCGACAGGGAGCAATCAGCCCCAGCATTTT. Translated: CASSAATGSNQPQHF.

The chain's CDR3 is CASSQQGGFDGYTF. CDR3 DNA sequence: TGTGCCAGCAGCCAACAGGGTGGGTTTGATGGCTACACCTTC. The V and J genes are TRBV6-6 and TRBJ1-2; tentative D call: TRBD1 (6 bases). The CDR3 sequence is 14 residues long. Germline-derived CDR1 and CDR2 are MNHNY and SVGAGI (reference sequence). With 6 bases removed from V and 6 bases from J, the gap between germline ends came to 17 bases.

The chain joins TRBV19 to TRBJ2-4; D not resolved. Trimming cost V 6 bases and J 8 bases, with 11 bases left between them. The germline V gene has CDR1 LNHDA and CDR2 SQIVND (reference sequence). The CDR3 is 12 amino acids. The CDR3 sequence is CASSPSIYIQYF. The CDR3 DNA is TGTGCCAGTAGCCCGTCTATTTACATTCAGTACTTC.

The genes are TRBV9 and TRBJ2-7; 11 positions agree with TRBD1. The germline V gene has CDR1 SGDLS and CDR2 YYNGEE. The CDR3 loop spans 13 amino acids. V was pared by 4 bases and J by 6 bases, with 3 bases of the junction left unmatched. The chain's CDR3 is CASSPGTGGEQYF. CDR3 in DNA: TGTGCCAGCAGCCCAGGGACAGGGGGCGAGCAGTACTTC. The full variable domain, its missing parts supplied by reference TRBV9 and TRBJ2-7, is DSGVTQTPKHLITATGQRVTLRCSPRSGDLSVYWYQQSLDQGLQFLIQYYNGEERAKGNILERFSAQQFPDLHSELNLSSLELGDSALYFCASSPGTGGEQYFGPGTRLTVT.

The chain links TRBV10-3 to TRBJ2-2; D remains unclear. This CDR3 spans 13 amino acids. The germline V gene has CDR1 ENHRY and CDR2 SYGVKD. Trimming removed 5 bases at V and 6 bases at J, with 10 bases between. CDR3 nucleotide sequence: TGTGCCATCAGTCACGAGGCTCCCGGGGAGCTGTTTTTT. Residues: CAISHEAPGELFF.

The V gene is TRBV18, the J gene TRBJ2-5, with D unclear. CDR3 length: 15 amino acids. The V gene lost 1 base and the J gene lost 4 bases, with 13 bases spanning the gap. Germline V lookup: CDR1 KGHSH, CDR2 LQKENI. The CDR3 sequence is CASSPQGLRPETQYF. CDR3 nucleotide sequence: TGTGCCAGCTCACCACAGGGCCTAAGACCAGAGACCCAGTACTTC. Full variable domain (remainder filled in from reference TRBV18 and TRBJ2-5): NAGVMQNPRHLVRRRGQEARLRCSPMKGHSHVYWYRQLPEEGLKFMVYLQKENIIDESGMPKERFSAEFPKEGPSILRIQQVVRGDSAAYFCASSPQGLRPETQYFGPGTRLLVL.

The V call is TRBV4-1, the J call TRBJ2-2; D gene ambiguous. Trimming pared 1 base from V and 3 bases from J, leaving 12 bases between. The CDR3 length is 16 residues. Germline V lookup: CDR1 MGHRA, CDR2 YSYEKL. CDR3 coding DNA: TGCGCCAGCAGCCAAGTTTGGCAAGCAGACACCGGGGAGCTGTTTTTT. It is translated as CASSQVWQADTGELFF.

This clone occurred once. The chain combines TRBV28 with TRBJ1-5; D is ambiguous. The CDR3 covers 14 residues. Trimming left V 6 bases short and J 2 bases short, with 11 bases between. Germline V gene data show CDR1 as MDHEN and CDR2 as SYDVKM. CDR3 sequence: CASSHGLGNQPQHF. The DNA of the CDR3 is TGTGCCAGCAGCCATGGACTAGGCAATCAGCCCCAGCATTTT.